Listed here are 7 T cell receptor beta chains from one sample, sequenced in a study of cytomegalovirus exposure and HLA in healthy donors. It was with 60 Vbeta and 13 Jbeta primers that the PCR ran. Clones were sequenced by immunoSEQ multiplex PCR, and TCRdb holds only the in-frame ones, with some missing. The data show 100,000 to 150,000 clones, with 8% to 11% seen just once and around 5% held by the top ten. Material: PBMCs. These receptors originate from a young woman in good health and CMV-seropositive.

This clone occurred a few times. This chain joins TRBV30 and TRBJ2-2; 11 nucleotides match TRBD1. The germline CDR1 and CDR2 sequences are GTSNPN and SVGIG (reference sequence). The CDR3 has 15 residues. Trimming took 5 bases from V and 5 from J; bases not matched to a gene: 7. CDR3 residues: CAWARTGGWTGELFF. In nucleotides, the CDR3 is TGTGCCTGGGCCCGGACAGGGGGCTGGACCGGGGAGCTGTTTTTT.

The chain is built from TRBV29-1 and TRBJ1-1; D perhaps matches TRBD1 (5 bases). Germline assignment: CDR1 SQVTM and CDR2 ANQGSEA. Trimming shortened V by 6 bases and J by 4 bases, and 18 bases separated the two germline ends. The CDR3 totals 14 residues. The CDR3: CSVDFLGGSTEAFF. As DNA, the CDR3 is TGCAGCGTCGACTTCCTTGGGGGGTCCACTGAAGCTTTCTTT.

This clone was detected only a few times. The CDR3 DNA reads TGTGCCAGCAGCACTAGCACAGATACGCAGTATTTT. Translated, it gives CASSTSTDTQYF. This chain connects TRBV5-5 to TRBJ2-3, with D unclear. The V end lost 4 bases, the J end lost 0 bases, and 3 bases lay between the germline ends. CDR1 is SGHKS and CDR2 is YYEKEE in the germline V gene (reference sequence). This CDR3 spans 12 amino acids.

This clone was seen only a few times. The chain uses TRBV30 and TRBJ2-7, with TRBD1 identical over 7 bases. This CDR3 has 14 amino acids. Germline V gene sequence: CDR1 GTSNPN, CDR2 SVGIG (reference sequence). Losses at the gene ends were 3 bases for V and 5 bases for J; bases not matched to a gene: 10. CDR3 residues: CAWRRMTGSHEQYF. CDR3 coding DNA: TGTGCCTGGAGACGTATGACAGGGTCCCACGAGCAGTACTTC.

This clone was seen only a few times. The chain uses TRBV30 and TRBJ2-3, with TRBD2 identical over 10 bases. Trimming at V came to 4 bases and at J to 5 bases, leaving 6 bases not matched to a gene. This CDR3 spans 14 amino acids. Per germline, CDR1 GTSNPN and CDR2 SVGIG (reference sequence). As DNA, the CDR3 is TGTGCCTGGAAGAGAGCGGGAGGGGTAGATACGCAGTATTTT. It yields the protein CAWKRAGGVDTQYF.

The CDR3 here is CSVEYGSAYEQYF. The CDR3 DNA reads as TGCAGCGTTGAATATGGGAGCGCCTACGAGCAGTACTTC. V and J are TRBV29-1 and TRBJ2-7; D possibly corresponds to TRBD2 (5 bases). Trimming took off 2 bases at V and 2 bases at J, with 10 bases between the two ends. The CDR3 extends over 13 amino acids. Germline V gene sequence: CDR1 SQVTM, CDR2 ANQGSEA.

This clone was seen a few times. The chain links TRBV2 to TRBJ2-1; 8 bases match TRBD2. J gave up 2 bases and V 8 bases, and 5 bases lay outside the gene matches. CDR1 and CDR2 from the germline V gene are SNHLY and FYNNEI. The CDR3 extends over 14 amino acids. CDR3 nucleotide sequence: TGTGCCAGCCTACTAGCGGCCCCCTACAATGAGCAGTTCTTC. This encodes CASLLAAPYNEQFF.